This T cell receptor (beta chain) is drawn from a study of blood T cells in healthy people across ages. Overall study results and limits: Versus aged donors, long-lived donors had higher diversity and more naive CD4+ cells. Estimated diversity across one million T cells was deemed an underestimate. Naive T cell percentage showed a strong correlation with TCR beta diversity.

Together with a sample-barcoded 5' primer, a J-beta primer mix was included in a second PCR lasting about 6 to 11 cycles. TCRdb analysed the 5' RACE reads with MiXCR anew, one entry per CDR3 protein. Of more than 700,000 distinct CDR3 sequences in the sample, roughly 53% were seen once. The CDR3 has 16 residues. Trimming shortened V by 3 bases and J by 2 bases, and 17 bases separated the two germline ends. Germline values: CDR1 MDHEN, CDR2 SYDVKM. On this clonotype itself: Its antigen is undetermined.

Sequencing was carried out using blood. This TCR derives from a man older than 75 in good health. The J gene is TRBJ2-7, the V gene TRBV28, with D perhaps being TRBD1 or TRBD2 (5 bases each). The CDR3 sequence: CASSLRLAQGAYEQYF. Here the CDR3 DNA reads TGTGCCAGCAGTTTGCGGCTAGCCCAGGGCGCCTACGAGCAGTACTTC.